The 28 T cell receptor beta chains reported below all come from one sample, sequenced in a study of human T cells and chemical hapten exposure. Indicated time point: patch test 2, 6 weeks after DPC sensitization. Noted treatment: therapeutic diphenylcyclopropenone sensitization with weekly scalp DPC. TCRdb passed the RACE reads through MiXCR, listing each CDR3 protein once. This sample carries about 95,000 distinct CDR3 sequences, about an eighth of them seen once, and the ten largest clones take 2.5% to 3.5%. The input for sequencing was whole blood, taken in connection with sensitization to the hapten diphenylcyclopropenone (DPC). The receptors shown here come from a woman aged 40-49 years with alopecia areata. Some clones in this sample may be carry-over from other donors' samples.

This clonotype was seen ten or more times. This chain links TRBV7-2 with TRBJ1-2; possibly TRBD1 for D (6 bases). The length of the CDR3 is 15 residues. V shed 5 bases and J shed 2 bases, with 15 bases lying between them. Germline CDR1 SGHTA, CDR2 FQGNSA. CDR3 DNA: TGTGCCAGCAGCCCCGGAGGGGGGAGCAACTATGGCTACACCTTC. Protein product: CASSPGGGSNYGYTF.

This clonotype has only a few counts. The rearrangement links TRBV27 to TRBJ2-7; 9 bases align to TRBD2. Trimming removed 6 bases from V and 2 bases from J; junction bases left unmatched: 8. From germline, CDR1 is MNHEY and CDR2 SMNVEV (reference sequence). The CDR3 sequence is 15 residues long. CDR3 region: CASRLTAGGTYEQYF. The CDR3 region has the DNA TGTGCCAGCAGACTCACCGCGGGAGGGACCTACGAGCAGTACTTC.

This clonotype was recorded at least ten times. The V call is TRBV12-3 or TRBV12-4, the J call TRBJ2-1, with TRBD2 matching over 10 bases. V shed 4 bases and J 9 bases; nucleotides not matched to a gene: 6. The CDR3 runs to 14 residues. The CDR3 bases are TGTGCCAGCAGTTACCCAGCGGGGGGGCGTGAGCAGTTCTTC. This encodes CASSYPAGGREQFF.

This clonotype was seen a few times. The chain couples TRBV7-8 to TRBJ1-4; D is perhaps TRBD1 (5 bases). Deletions cut 10 bases from V and 0 bases from J, with 15 bases between. CDR1 and CDR2 from the germline V gene are SGHVS and FQNEAQ. This CDR3 spans 15 amino acids. The CDR3 DNA reads TGTGCCACAATGAACCGGGGCCCAACTAATGAAAAACTGTTTTTT. Its translation: CATMNRGPTNEKLFF.

The gene calls are TRBV7-2 and TRBJ1-4; TRBD1 matches 8 bases. Germline-derived CDR1 and CDR2 are SGHTA and FQGNSA. CDR3 size: 18 residues. Losses at the gene ends were 2 bases for V and 8 bases for J; bases not matched to a gene: 16. CDR3 coding DNA: TGTGCCAGCAGCTTAAGCCCATCGCCGCAGGGGGCGGGGGAAAAACTGTTTTTT. Translated: CASSLSPSPQGAGEKLFF.

The genes are TRBV7-2 and TRBJ1-1; TRBD1 matches at 7 bases. The CDR3 is made up of 14 amino acids. The germline V gene encodes CDR1 SGHTA and CDR2 FQGNSA. The V segment lost 6 bases and the J segment 4 bases; nucleotides outside the gene matches: 8. DNA for the CDR3: TGTGCCAGCAGACAGGGGTTGGCGAGCACTGAAGCTTTCTTT. This gives the protein CASRQGLASTEAFF.

This clonotype was recorded a few times. The chain has TRBV11-2 and TRBJ2-5; 7 bases are a match to TRBD1. CDR1 is SGHAT, CDR2 FQNNGV, per germline. The CDR3 is 14 residues long. Trimming took 5 bases from V and 2 from J; bases not matched to a gene: 5. The CDR3 nucleotides are TGTGCCAGCAGCCCGGACAGGCTGCAAGAGACCCAGTACTTC. It encodes CASSPDRLQETQYF.

J is TRBJ1-2 and V is TRBV12-3 or TRBV12-4, with TRBD1 identical over 8 bases. The V and J ends lost 5 bases and 7 bases, in that order; junction bases with no gene match: 9. The CDR3 consists of 14 residues. The CDR3 loop reads CASSPRDRSTGYTF. CDR3 coding DNA: TGTGCCAGCAGTCCCCGGGACAGGAGTACTGGCTACACCTTC.

This chain links TRBV6-2 or TRBV6-3 with TRBJ1-5; 8 nucleotides agree with TRBD1. After removal of 4 bases from V and 4 bases from J, the junction contained 9 bases not matched to a gene. CDR3 length: 16 amino acids. Per germline, CDR1 MNHEY and CDR2 SVGEGT. As DNA, the CDR3 is TGTGCCAGCAGTTCCACGGACAGGGCCTATAATCAGCCCCAGCATTTT. The encoded protein is CASSSTDRAYNQPQHF.

This clonotype has only a few counts. The genes are TRBV3-1 and TRBJ2-3; weak D call: TRBD1 (5 bases). The CDR3 is 14 amino acids. Trimming left V 3 bases short and J 1 base short, with 8 bases between. CDR1 LGHDT and CDR2 YNNKEL come from the germline V gene (reference sequence). CDR3 loop: CASSHRRGTDTQYF. The DNA of the CDR3 is TGTGCCAGCAGCCATCGCAGGGGCACAGATACGCAGTATTTT.

The sample holds many counts of this clonotype. The rearrangement links TRBV7-2 to TRBJ2-5; D ambiguous. There are 11 residues in the CDR3. The germline gives CDR1 SGHTA, CDR2 FQGNSA. The V end lost 5 bases, the J end lost 5 bases, and 6 bases lay between the germline ends. This CDR3 is CASSHSETQYF. CDR3 in DNA: TGTGCCAGCAGCCATAGTGAGACCCAGTACTTC.

This clonotype occurred once. This may be a read error: a much more frequent sequence differs by one nucleotide. Here the CDR3 reads CASSESRAGANVLTF. The CDR3 bases are TGTGCCAGCAGTGAATCCAGGGCGGGGGCCAACGTCCTGACTTTC. V is TRBV6-1 and J is TRBJ2-6; D is possibly TRBD1 (5 bases). The CDR3 totals 15 residues. V gave up 2 bases and J gave up 4 bases, with 9 bases separating them. CDR1 is MNHNS, CDR2 SASEGT, per germline.

This clonotype turned up a few times. CDR3 amino acids: CASRGDSGTEAFF. Written as DNA, the CDR3 is TGTGCCAGCAGAGGGGATTCAGGCACTGAAGCTTTCTTT. The rearrangement joins TRBV7-6 to TRBJ1-1; tentative D call: TRBD1 (5 bases). Per germline, CDR1 SGHVS and CDR2 FNYEAQ. V gave up 6 bases and J gave up 4 bases, with 12 bases separating them. CDR3 length: 13 residues.

Comments on this clonotype: A much more abundant neighbour one base away suggests this may be a read error. J is TRBJ2-1 and V is TRBV10-3, with D perhaps TRBD2 (5 bases). Germline CDR1 and CDR2: ENHRY and SYGVKD. The CDR3 runs to 15 residues. The V end was cut by 8 bases, the J end by 6 bases, with 20 bases between. The CDR3 bases are TGTGCCATCGGTGTGACGGAGGAGTCGACCAATGAGCAGTTCTTC. The encoded protein is CAIGVTEESTNEQFF.

The sample holds a few counts of this clonotype. The chain is built from TRBV6-2 or TRBV6-3 and TRBJ1-5, with a tentative D call TRBD1 (6 bases). Trimming removed 8 bases at V and 3 bases at J, with 14 bases between. The germline gives CDR1 MNHEY, CDR2 SVGEGT. The CDR3 covers 14 residues. Written as DNA, the CDR3 is TGTGCCAGCTCGCGAGGGGGGTACAATCAGCCCCAGCATTTT. It specifies CASSRGGYNQPQHF.

V usage is TRBV5-1 and J usage is TRBJ2-3; TRBD2 matches 9 bases. Germline assignment: CDR1 SGHRS and CDR2 YFSETQ. V lost 2 bases and J lost 0; bases outside the gene matches: 4. The CDR3 spans 16 residues. CDR3 sequence (DNA): TGCGCCAGCAGCTTCCAAACTAGCGGGAGCACAGATACGCAGTATTTT. Residues: CASSFQTSGSTDTQYF.

The sample holds many counts of this clonotype. CDR3 loop: CSARKPGQGDEQFF. Here the CDR3 DNA reads TGCAGTGCAAGGAAGCCGGGACAGGGTGACGAGCAGTTCTTC. The chain uses TRBV20-1 and TRBJ2-1, with 9 bases identical to TRBD1. Germline V lookup: CDR1 DFQATT, CDR2 SNEGSKA (reference sequence). This CDR3 region has 14 residues. V was pared by 6 bases and J by 10 bases, with 13 bases of the junction left unmatched.

This clonotype was counted ten times or more. The V call is TRBV12-3 or TRBV12-4, the J call TRBJ1-5; TRBD1 is a possible D gene (5 bases). Trimming left V 0 bases short and J 4 bases short, with 7 bases between. This CDR3 has 14 amino acids. The CDR3 spells CASSLAGGNQPQHF. For the CDR3, the DNA is TGTGCCAGCAGTTTAGCGGGGGGGAATCAGCCCCAGCATTTT.

The chain couples TRBV27 to TRBJ2-7, with D unresolved. Germline V gene sequence: CDR1 MNHEY, CDR2 SMNVEV (reference sequence). V shed 3 bases and J shed 0 bases, with 9 bases lying between them. CDR3 length: 14 amino acids. CDR3 DNA: TGTGCCAGCAGTTTGGCAGCGAGCTCCTACGAGCAGTACTTC. Encoded protein: CASSLAASSYEQYF.

This chain uses TRBV20-1 with TRBJ2-5; D may match TRBD1 or TRBD2 (6 bases each). CDR1 and CDR2 (germline): DFQATT, SNEGSKA (reference sequence). This CDR3 is 14 amino acids long. V was pared by 1 base and J by 9 bases, with 18 bases between. The CDR3 bases are TGCAGTGCTAGAGCTGGGGGGCGAGGGGTCGCCCAGTACTTC. Its protein product is CSARAGGRGVAQYF.

The gene calls are TRBV12-3 or TRBV12-4 and TRBJ2-3; D possibly corresponds to TRBD2 (6 bases). This CDR3 is 13 amino acids long. The V and J ends lost 5 bases and 9 bases respectively, with 15 bases between them. The CDR3 sequence: CASSRDAGGTQYF. The CDR3 DNA reads as TGTGCCAGCAGTCGGGACGCTGGAGGGACGCAGTATTTT.

In this sample, this clonotype turned up many times. This chain connects TRBV20-1 to TRBJ2-5; TRBD2 agrees at 7 bases. The V gene's germline CDR1 is DFQATT and CDR2 SNEGSKA (reference sequence). V dropped 3 bases and J dropped 2; count of bases not matched to a gene: 3. This CDR3 region has 13 residues. The CDR3 nucleotides read TGCAGTGCTAGGGGGGGGAAACAAGAGACCCAGTACTTC. As protein: CSARGGKQETQYF.

The chain couples TRBV11-2 to TRBJ2-4; D gene uncertain. V shed 4 bases and J shed 0 bases, with 16 bases lying between them. CDR3 size: 17 residues. CDR1 is SGHAT, CDR2 FQNNGV, per germline. CDR3 loop: CASSSLNDPRAKNIQYF. The CDR3 DNA reads TGTGCCAGCAGCTCCCTGAACGACCCCCGAGCCAAAAACATTCAGTACTTC.

The CDR3 nucleotides read TGTGCCAGCAGCCCTGAACGGGAAAAACTGTTTTTT. Its translation is CASSPEREKLFF. This chain joins TRBV28 and TRBJ1-4; no firm D call. Per the germline V gene, CDR1 is MDHEN and CDR2 is SYDVKM. The ends were cut back, 6 bases at V and 8 bases at J, with 10 bases in the middle. This CDR3 is built from 12 residues.

This sequence joins TRBV2 and TRBJ2-1; 9 nucleotides match TRBD2. Germline V gene data show CDR1 as SNHLY and CDR2 as FYNNEI. The CDR3 is 13 residues long. V trimming: 1 base; J trimming: 16 bases; junction bases outside the gene matches: 8. Written as DNA, the CDR3 is TGTGCCAGCAGTGAAGTGAGGGCTAGCGGGATTTTCTTC. Translated: CASSEVRASGIFF.

Details on this clonotype: Possible read error: a much larger clone is one base away. The chain recombines TRBV7-2 with TRBJ2-7; perhaps TRBD2 as D (5 bases). The CDR3 spans 14 residues. The germline V gene has CDR1 SGHTA and CDR2 FQGNSA. For the CDR3, the DNA is TGTGCCACCAGCCGGGATTGGAGCTCCTACGAGCAGTACTTC. Encoded protein: CATSRDWSSYEQYF.

This clonotype was seen many times. This sequence joins TRBV29-1 and TRBJ2-3, with D unclear. Trimming removed 1 base at V and 1 base at J, with 3 bases between. The CDR3 has 12 amino acids. The germline CDR1 and CDR2 sequences are SQVTM and ANQGSEA. The CDR3 protein is CSVEGGTDTQYF. CDR3 nucleotides: TGCAGCGTTGAAGGGGGCACAGATACGCAGTATTTT.

Many counts were recorded for this clonotype. The gene calls are TRBV7-9 and TRBJ2-1; possible D gene TRBD2, 6 bases. The germline gives CDR1 SEHNR, CDR2 FQNEAQ (reference sequence). This CDR3 contains 14 residues. The ends were cut back, 6 bases at V and 6 bases at J, with 15 bases in the middle. CDR3: CASRVVPGVNEQFF. The DNA for the CDR3 is TGTGCCAGCAGGGTGGTCCCGGGGGTCAATGAGCAGTTCTTC. Complete variable domain (other parts from reference TRBV7-9 and TRBJ2-1): DTGVSQNPRHKITKRGQNVTFRCDPISEHNRLYWYRQTLGQGPEFLTYFQNEAQLEKSRLLSDRFSAERPKGSFSTLEIQRTEQGDSAMYLCASRVVPGVNEQFFGPGTRLTVL.